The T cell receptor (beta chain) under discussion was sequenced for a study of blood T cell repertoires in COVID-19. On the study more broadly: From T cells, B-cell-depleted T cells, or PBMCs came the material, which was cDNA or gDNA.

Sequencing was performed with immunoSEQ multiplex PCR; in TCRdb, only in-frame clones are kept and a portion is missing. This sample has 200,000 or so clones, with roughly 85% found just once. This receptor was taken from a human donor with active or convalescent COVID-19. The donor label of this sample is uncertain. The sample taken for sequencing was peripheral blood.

The CDR3 sequence: CASSPLGGSYAYEQYF. The DNA of the CDR3 is TGTGCCAGCAGCCCCCTTGGGGGGAGCTACGCCTACGAGCAGTACTTC. This rearrangement joins TRBV9 to TRBJ2-7; the D gene is possibly TRBD2 (6 bases). CDR1 is SGDLS, CDR2 YYNGEE, per germline. The CDR3 covers 16 residues. Trimming took 4 bases from V and 2 from J, leaving 19 bases between them.